Listed below are T cell receptor beta chains from one sample, sequenced in a study of T cells in Graves' hyperthyroidism and ophthalmopathy. TCRdb recomputed calls from the multiplex PCR reads with MiXCR, one row per CDR3 protein. Of around 620,000 distinct CDR3 sequences in the sample, about 45% were seen once. Sequencing input: peripheral blood or thyroid tissue (not recorded which). These receptors all come from an adult woman with Graves' disease, either hyperthyroidism or ophthalmopathy (not recorded which). CDR3s include the opening cysteine and the closing phenylalanine or tryptophan. The D gene is left open where the match is weak. A row's size may be missing; if present it is once, few, many or a size class.

j_call v_call d_call clone_size cdr3_aa cdr3_nt
TRBJ2-7 TRBV7-9 TRBD1 many CASSPDRAYEQYF TGTGCCAGCAGCCCCGACAGGGCCTACGAGCAGTACTTC
TRBJ2-7 TRBV20-1 - many CSSPGRGDSYEQYF TGCAGTTCGCCGGGAAGGGGGGATTCCTACGAGCAGTACTTC
TRBJ2-2 TRBV6-1 - many CASSWASTNTGELFF TGTGCCAGCAGCTGGGCTAGCACGAACACCGGGGAGCTGTTTTTT
TRBJ1-2 TRBV7-3 - - CASSLMGEGYTF TGTGCCAGCAGCTTAATGGGAGAAGGCTACACCTTC
TRBJ2-3 TRBV20-1 TRBD2 few CSARSYSRGDTDTQYF TGCAGTGCTAGGTCATACTCGCGGGGGGACACAGATACGCAGTATTTT
TRBJ1-5 TRBV2 - - CASIREHGVITPQHF TGTGCCAGCATACGGGAGCACGGCGTTATCACGCCCCAGCATTTT
TRBJ1-3 TRBV2 - many CASSGGTSGNTIYF TGTGCCAGCAGCGGCGGGACGTCCGGAAACACCATATATTTT
TRBJ1-6 TRBV7-9 - many CASSSTSGTWSPLHF TGTGCCAGCAGCTCGACATCCGGGACCTGGTCACCCCTCCACTTT
TRBJ2-7 TRBV28 TRBD1 - CASSHRGLGYEQYF TGTGCCAGCAGTCACAGGGGGCTTGGCTACGAGCAGTACTTC
TRBJ1-5 TRBV5-6 - - CASSLRPGGNQPQHF TGTGCCAGCAGCCTGAGACCCGGGGGCAATCAGCCCCAGCATTTT
TRBJ2-7 TRBV3-1 TRBD2 - CASSQMAGGGNEQYF TGTGCCAGCAGCCAAATGGCGGGAGGGGGGAACGAGCAGTACTTC
TRBJ2-7 TRBV7-3 TRBD1 - CASSTRQGSEQYF TGTGCCAGCAGCACAAGACAGGGCTCCGAGCAGTACTTC
TRBJ2-3 TRBV19 - - CASSMARGDTQYF TGTGCCAGTAGTATGGCCCGGGGAGATACGCAGTATTTT
TRBJ2-3 TRBV6-4 - - CASSRTRTDTQYF TGTGCCAGCAGCAGGACTCGCACAGATACGCAGTATTTT
TRBJ1-2 TRBV20-1 TRBD1 - CSAPGQGDVGYGYTF TGCAGTGCTCCGGGACAGGGCGACGTCGGGTATGGCTACACCTTC
TRBJ1-2 TRBV7-6 TRBD1 many CASSLGQGVYGYTF TGTGCCAGCAGCTTAGGACAGGGCGTCTATGGCTACACCTTC
TRBJ2-1 TRBV6-4 - many CASSDAGNNEQFF TGTGCCAGCAGTGACGCGGGGAACAATGAGCAGTTCTTC
TRBJ2-2 TRBV7-2 - - CASSPLTPAGELFF TGTGCCAGCAGCCCACTGACGCCCGCCGGGGAGCTGTTTTTT